The clone carrying this T cell receptor beta chain was seen a few times. The antigen remains undetermined. This entry comes from a study of T-cell memory formation after mild COVID-19. J gave up 0 bases and V 2 bases, and 13 bases lay outside the gene matches. Per the germline V gene, CDR1 is SGHDT and CDR2 is YYEEEE. This CDR3 has 18 residues. Constant-segment primers and 5'RACE yielded cDNA libraries for TCR alpha and TCR beta, each carrying sample barcodes and UMIs. TCRdb re-called the 5' RACE reads through MiXCR, storing one row per CDR3 protein. The sample has around 470,000 distinct CDR3 sequences; 15% to 25% are singletons. Study results and caveats: Among clones peaking at day 37 in the second wave, SARS-CoV-2 specificity remained unconfirmed. Within pre-infection memory, some responding clones were found, suggesting cross-reactive memory joined.

The clonotype originates from an adult woman who had mild COVID-19 (a few samples of this study predate the infection). Cell type and time point are not known. The gene calls are TRBV5-6 and TRBJ1-1; 7 bases are a match to TRBD1. The sequencing input was PBMCs or a T cell subset sorted from them (not recorded which). The CDR3 region is CASSFQTGMAVVNTEAFF. The CDR3 DNA reads as TGTGCCAGCAGCTTCCAGACAGGGATGGCCGTTGTGAACACTGAAGCTTTCTTT.